This TCR beta chain comes out of a study of cytotoxic CD8 clonotypes in ibrutinib-treated CLL. Study observations and caveats: The study found public clonotypes uncommon, contracting or stable on treatment.

Here immunoSEQ multiplex PCR was the method, and the copy in TCRdb shows in-frame clones only, minus some. Among more than 7,500 clones listed, more than 60% were seen once. The V end was cut by 2 bases, the J end by 8 bases, with 19 bases between. Germline V gives CDR1 KGHSH, CDR2 LQKENI. The CDR3 extends over 16 amino acids. Of note for this clone: Antigen unknown.

The receptor's source is a human donor with chronic lymphocytic leukemia. Source: PBMCs, taken before ibrutinib treatment. The rearrangement joins TRBV18 to TRBJ2-1, with no clear D. The CDR3 nucleotides are TGTGCCAGCTCACCAGGGCAGGCAAAGCCCTTCGATGAGCAGTTCTTC. Translated, it gives CASSPGQAKPFDEQFF. Filled out from reference TRBV18 and TRBJ2-1, the complete variable domain reads NAGVMQNPRHLVRRRGQEARLRCSPMKGHSHVYWYRQLPEEGLKFMVYLQKENIIDESGMPKERFSAEFPKEGPSILRIQQVVRGDSAAYFCASSPGQAKPFDEQFFGPGTRLTVL.